This section outlines one TCR beta chain sequence together with its context. Its target is not known. The data were obtained in a study of T cell responses to AZD1222 COVID-19 vaccine. Profiled with immunoSEQ multiplex PCR; TCRdb holds only in-frame clones, not every one. Found here are approximately 190,000 clones, roughly 92% of them singletons; the top ten hold roughly 1.4%. Findings and caveats of the study: Spike-specific TCR depth and breadth grew after two AZD1222 doses. Without day 14 samples, only post-peak T cell repertoires were studied. Nearly half of spike-specific TCRs reportedly target unmutated variant regions.

The specimen was peripheral blood, collected on day 0 of AZD1222 vaccination. The sequence was collected from an adult in good health.

The CDR3 loop is CASSERPQPQHF. CDR3 bases: TGTGCCAGCAGTGAAAGACCTCAGCCCCAGCATTTT. The V gene is TRBV2, the J gene TRBJ1-5; D ambiguous. V gave up 2 bases and J gave up 6 bases, with 5 bases separating them. CDR1 is SNHLY, CDR2 FYNNEI, per germline. This CDR3 is 12 amino acids long.